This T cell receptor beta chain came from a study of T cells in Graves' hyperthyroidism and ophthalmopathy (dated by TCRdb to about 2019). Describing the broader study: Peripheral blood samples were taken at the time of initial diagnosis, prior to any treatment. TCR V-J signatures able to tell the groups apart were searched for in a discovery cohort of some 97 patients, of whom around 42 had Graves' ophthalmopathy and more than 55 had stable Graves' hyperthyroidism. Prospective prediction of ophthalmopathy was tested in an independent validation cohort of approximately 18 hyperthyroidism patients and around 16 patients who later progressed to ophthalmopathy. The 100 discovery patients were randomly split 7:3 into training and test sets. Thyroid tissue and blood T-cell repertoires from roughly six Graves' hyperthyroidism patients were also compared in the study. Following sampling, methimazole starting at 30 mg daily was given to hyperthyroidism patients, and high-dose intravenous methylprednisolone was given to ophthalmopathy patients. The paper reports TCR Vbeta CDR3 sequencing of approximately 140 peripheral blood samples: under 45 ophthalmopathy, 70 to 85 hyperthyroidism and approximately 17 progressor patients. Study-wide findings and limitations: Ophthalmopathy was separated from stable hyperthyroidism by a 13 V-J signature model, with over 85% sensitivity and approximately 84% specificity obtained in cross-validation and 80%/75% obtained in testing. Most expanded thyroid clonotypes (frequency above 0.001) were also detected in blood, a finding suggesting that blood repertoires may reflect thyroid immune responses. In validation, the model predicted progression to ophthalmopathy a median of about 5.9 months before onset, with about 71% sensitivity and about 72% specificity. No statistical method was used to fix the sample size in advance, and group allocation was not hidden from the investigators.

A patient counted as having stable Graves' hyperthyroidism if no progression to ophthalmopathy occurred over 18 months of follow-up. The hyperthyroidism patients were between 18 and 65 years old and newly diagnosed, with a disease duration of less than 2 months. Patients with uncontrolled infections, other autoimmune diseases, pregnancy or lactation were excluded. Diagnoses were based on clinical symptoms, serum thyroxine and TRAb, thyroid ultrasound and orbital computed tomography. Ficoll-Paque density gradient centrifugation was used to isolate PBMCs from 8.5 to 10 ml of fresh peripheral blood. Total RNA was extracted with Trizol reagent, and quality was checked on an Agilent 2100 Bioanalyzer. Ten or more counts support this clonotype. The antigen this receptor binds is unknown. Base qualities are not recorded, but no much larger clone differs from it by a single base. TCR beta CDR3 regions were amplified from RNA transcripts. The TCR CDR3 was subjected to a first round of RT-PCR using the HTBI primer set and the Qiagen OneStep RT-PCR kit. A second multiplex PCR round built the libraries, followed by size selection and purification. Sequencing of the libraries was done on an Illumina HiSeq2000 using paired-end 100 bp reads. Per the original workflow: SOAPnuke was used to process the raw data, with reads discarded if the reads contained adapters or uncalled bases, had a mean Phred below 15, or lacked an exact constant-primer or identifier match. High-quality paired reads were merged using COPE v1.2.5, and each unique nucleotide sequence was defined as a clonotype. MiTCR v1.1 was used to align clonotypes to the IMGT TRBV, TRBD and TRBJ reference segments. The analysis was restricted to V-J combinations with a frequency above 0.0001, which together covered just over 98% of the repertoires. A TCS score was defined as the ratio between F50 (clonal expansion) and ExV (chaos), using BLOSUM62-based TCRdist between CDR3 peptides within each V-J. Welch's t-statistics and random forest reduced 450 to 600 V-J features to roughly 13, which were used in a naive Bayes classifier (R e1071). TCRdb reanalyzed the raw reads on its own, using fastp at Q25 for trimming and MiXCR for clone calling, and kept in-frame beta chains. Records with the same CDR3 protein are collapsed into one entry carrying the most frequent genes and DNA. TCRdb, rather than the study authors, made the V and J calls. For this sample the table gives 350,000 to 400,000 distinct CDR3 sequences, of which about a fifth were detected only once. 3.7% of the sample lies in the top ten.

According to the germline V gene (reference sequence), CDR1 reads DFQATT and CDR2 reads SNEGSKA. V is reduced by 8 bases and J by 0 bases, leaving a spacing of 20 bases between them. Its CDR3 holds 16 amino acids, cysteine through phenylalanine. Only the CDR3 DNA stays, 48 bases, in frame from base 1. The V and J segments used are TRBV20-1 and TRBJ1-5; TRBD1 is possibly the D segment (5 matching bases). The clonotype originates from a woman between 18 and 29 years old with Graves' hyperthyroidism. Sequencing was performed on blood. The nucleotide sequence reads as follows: TGCAGTACCAATCCCCGGGGCAGCCATAGCAATCAGCCCCAGCATTTT. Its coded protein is CSTNPRGSHSNQPQHF.